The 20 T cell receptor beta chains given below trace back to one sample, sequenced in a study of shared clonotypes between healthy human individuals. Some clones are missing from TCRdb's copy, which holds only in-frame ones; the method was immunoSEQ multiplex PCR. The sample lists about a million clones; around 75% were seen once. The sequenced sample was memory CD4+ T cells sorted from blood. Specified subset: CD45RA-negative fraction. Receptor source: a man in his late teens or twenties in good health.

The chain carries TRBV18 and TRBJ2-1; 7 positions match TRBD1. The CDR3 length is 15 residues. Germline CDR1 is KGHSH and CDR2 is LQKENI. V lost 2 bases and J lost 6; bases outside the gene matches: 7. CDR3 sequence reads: CASSPLRGLVNEQFF. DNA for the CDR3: TGTGCCAGCTCACCATTAAGGGGGCTGGTCAATGAGCAGTTCTTC.

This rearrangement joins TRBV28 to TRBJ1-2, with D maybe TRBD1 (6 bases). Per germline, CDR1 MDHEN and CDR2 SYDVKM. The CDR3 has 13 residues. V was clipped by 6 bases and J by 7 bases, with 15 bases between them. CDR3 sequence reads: CASRKQGRTGYTF. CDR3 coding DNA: TGTGCCAGCAGGAAACAGGGCAGGACTGGCTACACCTTC.

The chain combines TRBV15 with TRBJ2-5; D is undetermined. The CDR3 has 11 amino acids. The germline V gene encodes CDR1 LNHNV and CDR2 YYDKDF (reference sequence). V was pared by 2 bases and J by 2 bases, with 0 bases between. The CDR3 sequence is CATSRQETQYF. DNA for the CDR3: TGTGCCACCAGCAGACAAGAGACCCAGTACTTC.

CDR3 loop: CASSRRGAGAQIYEQYF. The CDR3 DNA reads as TGTGCCAGCAGCCGTCGAGGGGCGGGGGCGCAGATCTACGAGCAGTACTTC. The chain joins TRBV7-8 to TRBJ2-7, with a weak D call TRBD2 (7 bases). Germline lookup yields CDR1 SGHVS and CDR2 FQNEAQ. The CDR3 runs 17 residues. Deletions cut 5 bases from V and 3 bases from J, with 23 bases between.

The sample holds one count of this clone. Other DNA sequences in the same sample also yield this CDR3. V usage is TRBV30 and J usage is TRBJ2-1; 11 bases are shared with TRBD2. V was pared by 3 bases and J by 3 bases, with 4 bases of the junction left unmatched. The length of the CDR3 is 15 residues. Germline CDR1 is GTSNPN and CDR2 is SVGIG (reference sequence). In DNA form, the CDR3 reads TGTGCCTGGAGCGCCGGGACTAGCGGCTACAATGAGCAGTTCTTC. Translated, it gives CAWSAGTSGYNEQFF.

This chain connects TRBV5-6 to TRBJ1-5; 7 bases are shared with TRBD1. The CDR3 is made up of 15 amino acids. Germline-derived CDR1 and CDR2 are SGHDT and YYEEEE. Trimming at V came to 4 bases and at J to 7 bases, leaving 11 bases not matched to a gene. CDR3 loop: CASSLLSGGGQPQHF. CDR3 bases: TGTGCCAGCAGCCTGTTATCAGGGGGTGGGCAGCCCCAGCATTTT.

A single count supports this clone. The CDR3 sequence is CASSEEGQGRQPQHF. CDR3 nucleotides: TGTGCCAGCAGTGAAGAAGGGCAGGGGCGCCAGCCCCAGCATTTT. The chain uses TRBV2 and TRBJ1-5; D is possibly TRBD1 (6 bases). This CDR3 has 15 residues. Germline CDR1 SNHLY, CDR2 FYNNEI. V gave up 1 base and J gave up 7 bases, with 14 bases separating them. The full variable domain, in which reference TRBV2 and TRBJ1-5 provide the parts outside the CDR3, is EPEVTQTPSHQVTQMGQEVILRCVPISNHLYFYWYRQILGQKVEFLVSFYNNEISEKSEIFDDQFSVERPDGSNFTLKIRSTKLEDSAMYFCASSEEGQGRQPQHFGDGTRLSIL.

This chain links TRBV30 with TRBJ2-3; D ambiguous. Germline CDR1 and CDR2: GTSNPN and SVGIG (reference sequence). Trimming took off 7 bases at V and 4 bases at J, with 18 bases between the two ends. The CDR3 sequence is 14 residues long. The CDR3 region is CASLGPTAPDTQYF. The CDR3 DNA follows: TGTGCCTCGCTAGGACCCACGGCCCCAGATACGCAGTATTTT.

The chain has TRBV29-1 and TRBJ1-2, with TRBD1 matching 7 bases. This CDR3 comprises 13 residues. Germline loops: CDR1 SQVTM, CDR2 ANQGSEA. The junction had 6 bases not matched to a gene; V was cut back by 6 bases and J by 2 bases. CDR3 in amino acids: CSVGQGENYGYTF. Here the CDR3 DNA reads TGCAGCGTGGGTCAGGGGGAAAACTATGGCTACACCTTC.

CDR3 sequence (DNA): TGCGCCAGCAGTGAGGCAATACCGGGACAGGGGAGAGATGAGCAGTTCTTC. Translating it yields CASSEAIPGQGRDEQFF. The chain recombines TRBV10-1 with TRBJ2-1; 10 bases are a match to TRBD1. The CDR3 extends over 17 amino acids. After removal of 2 bases from V and 8 bases from J, the junction contained 12 bases not matched to a gene. The germline V gene encodes CDR1 WNHNN and CDR2 SYGVQD (reference sequence).

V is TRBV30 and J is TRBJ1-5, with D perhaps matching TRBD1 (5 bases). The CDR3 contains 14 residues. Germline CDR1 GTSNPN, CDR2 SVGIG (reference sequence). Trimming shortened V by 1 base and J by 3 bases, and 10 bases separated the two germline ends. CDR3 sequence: CAWSGGAINQPQHF. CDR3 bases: TGTGCCTGGAGTGGAGGGGCGATCAATCAGCCCCAGCATTTT.

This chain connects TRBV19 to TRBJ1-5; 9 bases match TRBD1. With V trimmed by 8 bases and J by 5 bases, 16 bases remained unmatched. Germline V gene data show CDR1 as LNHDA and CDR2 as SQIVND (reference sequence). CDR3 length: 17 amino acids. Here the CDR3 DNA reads TGTGCCAGTTCGAACCTGGACAGGGGAAATCGGGATCAGCCCCAGCATTTT. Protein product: CASSNLDRGNRDQPQHF.

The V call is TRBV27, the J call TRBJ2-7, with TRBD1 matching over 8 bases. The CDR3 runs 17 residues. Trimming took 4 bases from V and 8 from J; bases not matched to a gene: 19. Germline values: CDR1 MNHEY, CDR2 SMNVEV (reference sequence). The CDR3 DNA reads TGTGCCAGCAGTTCATACACCAGGACAGGGAATTTAGATAAGCAGTACTTC. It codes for CASSSYTRTGNLDKQYF.

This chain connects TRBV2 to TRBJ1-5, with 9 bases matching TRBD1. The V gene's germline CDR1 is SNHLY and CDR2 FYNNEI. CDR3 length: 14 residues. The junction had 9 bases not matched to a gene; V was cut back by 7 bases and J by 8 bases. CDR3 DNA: TGTGCCAGCAACGCCGGGACAGGGTTGGAGCCCCAGCATTTT. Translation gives CASNAGTGLEPQHF.

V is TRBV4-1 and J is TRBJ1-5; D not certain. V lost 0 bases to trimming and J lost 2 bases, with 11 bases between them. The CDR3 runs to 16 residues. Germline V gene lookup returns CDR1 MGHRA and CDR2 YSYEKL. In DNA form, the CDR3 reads TGCGCCAGCAGCCAAGAGGGTTGGCAGGGCAATCAGCCCCAGCATTTT. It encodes CASSQEGWQGNQPQHF.

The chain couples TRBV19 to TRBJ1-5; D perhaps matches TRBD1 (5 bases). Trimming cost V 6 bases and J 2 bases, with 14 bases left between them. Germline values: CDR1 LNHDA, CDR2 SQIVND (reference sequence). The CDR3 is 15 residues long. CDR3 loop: CASSDQGRGNQPQHF. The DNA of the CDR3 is TGTGCCAGTAGCGACCAGGGTAGGGGCAATCAGCCCCAGCATTTT.

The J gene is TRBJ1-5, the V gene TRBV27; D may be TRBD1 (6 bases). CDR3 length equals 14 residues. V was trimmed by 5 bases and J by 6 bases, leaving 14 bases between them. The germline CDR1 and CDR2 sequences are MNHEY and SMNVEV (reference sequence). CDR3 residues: CASSEQGWGQPQHF. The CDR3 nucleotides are TGTGCCAGCAGTGAACAGGGTTGGGGTCAGCCCCAGCATTTT.

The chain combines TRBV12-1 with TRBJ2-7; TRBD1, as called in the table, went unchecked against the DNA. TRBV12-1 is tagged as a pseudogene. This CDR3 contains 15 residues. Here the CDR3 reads CASSNRPGDCYEQYF. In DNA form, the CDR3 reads TGTGCCAGCAGCAACCGCCCAGGGGATTGCTACGAGCAGTACTTC.

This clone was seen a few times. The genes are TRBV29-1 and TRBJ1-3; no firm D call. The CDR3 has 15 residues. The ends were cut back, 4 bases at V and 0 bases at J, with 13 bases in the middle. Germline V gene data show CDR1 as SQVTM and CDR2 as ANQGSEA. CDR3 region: CSVAGDGSSGNTIYF. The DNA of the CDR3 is TGCAGCGTTGCGGGTGACGGATCCTCTGGAAACACCATATATTTT. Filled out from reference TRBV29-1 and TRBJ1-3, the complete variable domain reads SAVISQKPSRDICQRGTSLTIQCQVDSQVTMMFWYRQQPGQSLTLIATANQGSEATYESGFVIDKFPISRPNLTFSTLTVSNMSPEDSSIYLCSVAGDGSSGNTIYFGEGSWLTVV.

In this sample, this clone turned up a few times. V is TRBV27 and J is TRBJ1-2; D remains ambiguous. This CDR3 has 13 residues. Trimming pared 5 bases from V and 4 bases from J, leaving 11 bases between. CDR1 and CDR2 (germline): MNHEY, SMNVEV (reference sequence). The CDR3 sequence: CASSPTPGYGYTF. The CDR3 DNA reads TGTGCCAGCAGTCCCACGCCGGGCTATGGCTACACCTTC.